The present entry profiles one TCR beta chain with its context. Its antigen remains unknown. The sample belongs to a study of cytomegalovirus exposure and HLA in healthy donors. Study observations and caveats: In vitro data verified three CMV-associated chains as specific for CMV antigens. Most observed TCR sequences were rare, whereas some public TCRs were detected in many donors.

Some clones are missing from TCRdb's copy, which holds only in-frame ones; the method was immunoSEQ multiplex PCR. The table records approximately 300,000 clones, roughly 90% of them present only once. The CDR3 contains 13 residues. V lost 4 bases and J 4 bases, leaving 11 bases between the germline ends. Germline V gene data show CDR1 as SGDLS and CDR2 as YYNGEE. The source is a woman between 18 and 30 years old in good health and CMV-seronegative. The sample consisted of PBMCs. This sequence joins TRBV9 and TRBJ1-1; the D gene is possibly TRBD1 (5 bases). The CDR3 here is CASSPIGGTEAFF. The CDR3, as DNA: TGTGCCAGCAGCCCAATCGGGGGCACTGAAGCTTTCTTT.